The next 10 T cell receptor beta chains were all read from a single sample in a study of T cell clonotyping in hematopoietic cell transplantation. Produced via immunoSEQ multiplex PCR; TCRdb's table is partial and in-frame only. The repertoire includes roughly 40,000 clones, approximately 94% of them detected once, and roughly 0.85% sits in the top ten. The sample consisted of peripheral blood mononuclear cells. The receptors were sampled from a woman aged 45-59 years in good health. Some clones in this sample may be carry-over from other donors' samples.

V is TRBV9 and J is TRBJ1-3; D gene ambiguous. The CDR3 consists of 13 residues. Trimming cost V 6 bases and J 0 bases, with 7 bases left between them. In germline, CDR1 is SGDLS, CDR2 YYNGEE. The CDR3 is CASTESSGNTIYF. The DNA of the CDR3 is TGTGCCAGCACTGAGAGCTCTGGAAACACCATATATTTT.

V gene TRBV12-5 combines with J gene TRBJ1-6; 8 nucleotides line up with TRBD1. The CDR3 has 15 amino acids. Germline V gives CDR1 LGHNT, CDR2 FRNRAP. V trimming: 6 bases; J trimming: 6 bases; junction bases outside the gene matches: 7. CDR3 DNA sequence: TGTGCTAGTGGCCCTCCCGGACAGGGTAATTCACCCCTCCACTTT. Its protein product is CASGPPGQGNSPLHF.

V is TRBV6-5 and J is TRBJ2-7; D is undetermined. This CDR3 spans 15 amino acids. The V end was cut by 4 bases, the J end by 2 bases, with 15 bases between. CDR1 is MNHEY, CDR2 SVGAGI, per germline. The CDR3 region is CASSSYGGGTYEQYF. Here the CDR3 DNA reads TGTGCCAGCAGTTCCTACGGTGGTGGAACCTACGAGCAGTACTTC.

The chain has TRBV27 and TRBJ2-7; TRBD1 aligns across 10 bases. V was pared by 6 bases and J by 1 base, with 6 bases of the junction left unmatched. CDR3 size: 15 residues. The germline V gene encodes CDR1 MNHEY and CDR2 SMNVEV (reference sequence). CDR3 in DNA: TGTGCCAGCAGATCCCGGGACAGGGGTTCCTACGAGCAGTACTTC. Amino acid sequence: CASRSRDRGSYEQYF.

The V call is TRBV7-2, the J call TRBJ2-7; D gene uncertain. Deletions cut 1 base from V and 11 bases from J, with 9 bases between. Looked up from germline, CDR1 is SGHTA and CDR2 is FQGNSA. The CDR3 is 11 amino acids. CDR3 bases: TGTGCCAGCAGCTTAGGGTCCACCGAGTACTTC. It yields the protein CASSLGSTEYF.

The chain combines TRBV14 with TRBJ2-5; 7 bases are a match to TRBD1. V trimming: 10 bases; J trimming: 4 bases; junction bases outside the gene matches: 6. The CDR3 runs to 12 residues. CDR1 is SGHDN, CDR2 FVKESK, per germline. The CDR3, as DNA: TGTGCCACCCGGGACAGCTCAGAGACCCAGTACTTC. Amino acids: CATRDSSETQYF.

CDR3 bases: TGTGCCAGCAGCTTGTCGAACGGGAACACTGAAGCTTTCTTT. It is translated as CASSLSNGNTEAFF. The chain employs TRBV5-4 and TRBJ1-1; D not resolved. The CDR3 is 14 residues long. Germline CDR1 reads SGHNT; CDR2 reads YYREEE (reference sequence). V gave up 1 base and J gave up 1 base, with 8 bases separating them.

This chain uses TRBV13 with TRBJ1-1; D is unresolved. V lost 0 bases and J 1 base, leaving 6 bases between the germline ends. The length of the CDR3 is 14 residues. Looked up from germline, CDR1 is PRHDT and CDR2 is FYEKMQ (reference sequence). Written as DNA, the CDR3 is TGTGCCAGCAGCTTAGGTCTAAGGAACACTGAAGCTTTCTTT. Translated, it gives CASSLGLRNTEAFF.

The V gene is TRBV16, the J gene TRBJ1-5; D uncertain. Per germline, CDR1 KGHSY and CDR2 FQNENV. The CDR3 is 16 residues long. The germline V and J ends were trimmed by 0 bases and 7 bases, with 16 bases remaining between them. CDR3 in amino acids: CASSQSQGFYRQPQHF. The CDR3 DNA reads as TGTGCCAGCAGCCAATCGCAAGGGTTTTACCGCCAGCCCCAGCATTTT.

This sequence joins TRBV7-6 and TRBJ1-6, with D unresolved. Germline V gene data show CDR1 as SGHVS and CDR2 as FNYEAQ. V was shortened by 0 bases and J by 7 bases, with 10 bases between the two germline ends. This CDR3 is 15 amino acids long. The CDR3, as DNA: TGTGCCAGCAGCTTAGCCGATGGTGGGAATTCACCCCTCCACTTT. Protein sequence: CASSLADGGNSPLHF. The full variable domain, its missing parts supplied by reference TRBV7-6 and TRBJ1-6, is GAGVSQSPRYKVTKRGQDVALRCDPISGHVSLYWYRQALGQGPEFLTYFNYEAQQDKSGLPNDRFSAERPEGSISTLTIQRTEQRDSAMYRCASSLADGGNSPLHFGNGTRLTVT.